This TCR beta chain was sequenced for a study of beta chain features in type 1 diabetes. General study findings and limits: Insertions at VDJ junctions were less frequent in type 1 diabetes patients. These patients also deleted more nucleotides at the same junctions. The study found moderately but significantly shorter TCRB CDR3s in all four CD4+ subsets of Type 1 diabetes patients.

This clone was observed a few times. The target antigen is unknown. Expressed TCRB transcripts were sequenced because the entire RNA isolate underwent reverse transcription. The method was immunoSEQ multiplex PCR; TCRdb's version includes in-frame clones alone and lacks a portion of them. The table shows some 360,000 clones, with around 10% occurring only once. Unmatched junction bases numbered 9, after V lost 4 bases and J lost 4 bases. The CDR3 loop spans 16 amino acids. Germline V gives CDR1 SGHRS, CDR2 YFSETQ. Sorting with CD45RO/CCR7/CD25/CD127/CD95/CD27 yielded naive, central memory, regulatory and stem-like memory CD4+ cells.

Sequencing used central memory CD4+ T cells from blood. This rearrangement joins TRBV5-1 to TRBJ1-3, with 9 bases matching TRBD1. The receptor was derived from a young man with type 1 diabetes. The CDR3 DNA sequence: TGCGCCAGCAGCCCCCGGACAGGGGCGGGAGGAAACACCATATATTTT. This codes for CASSPRTGAGGNTIYF. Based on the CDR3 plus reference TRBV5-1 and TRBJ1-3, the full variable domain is KAGVTQTPRYLIKTRGQQVTLSCSPISGHRSVSWYQQTPGQGLQFLFEYFSETQRNKGNFPGRFSGRQFSNSRSEMNVSTLELGDSALYLCASSPRTGAGGNTIYFGEGSWLTVV.